The rows below give T cell receptor beta chains drawn from one sample of a study of CD8 T cells in Susac syndrome. TCRdb called the immunoSEQ multiplex PCR reads again in MiXCR, with one record for every CDR3 protein. The sample yields under 350,000 distinct CDR3 sequences, under 95% seen once. The sequencing input was CD4+ T cells from PBMCs. The receptors originated from a human donor with multiple sclerosis. CDR3s include the opening cysteine and the closing phenylalanine or tryptophan. Each record gives: D gene, V gene, clone size, J gene, CDR3 protein, CDR3 DNA. The D gene is left open where the match is weak. Clone size is given for some rows only: seen once, a few or many times, or a class if the clone is expanded.

>TRBD1|TRBV12-3/TRBV12-4|.|TRBJ2-5
CASNRGTGKETQYF
TGTGCCAGCAACCGGGGGACAGGGAAAGAGACCCAGTACTTC
>TRBD1|TRBV27|.|TRBJ1-2
CASRYRGNNYGYTF
TGTGCCAGCAGATACAGGGGGAACAACTATGGCTACACCTTC
>TRBD2|TRBV18|.|TRBJ2-1
CASRLPGGFNEQFF
TGTGCCAGCCGACTTCCGGGAGGGTTCAATGAGCAGTTCTTC
>.|TRBV7-3|.|TRBJ2-5
CASSLRAMETQYF
TGTGCCAGCAGCTTACGGGCCATGGAGACCCAGTACTTC
>.|TRBV10-3|.|TRBJ1-5
CAISAAGNQPQHF
TGTGCCATCAGTGCCGCCGGCAATCAGCCCCAGCATTTT
>.|TRBV9|.|TRBJ1-4
CASSGGGTTNEKLFF
TGTGCCAGCAGCGGAGGGGGTACGACTAATGAAAAACTGTTTTTT
>.|TRBV11-3|.|TRBJ1-1
CASSYSDRGAFF
TGTGCCAGCAGCTACTCGGACCGGGGAGCTTTCTTT
>.|TRBV7-2|.|TRBJ2-5
CASSLEGRAESQYF
TGTGCCAGCAGCTTAGAGGGCAGAGCTGAATCCCAGTACTTC
>TRBD2|TRBV12-3/TRBV12-4|.|TRBJ2-1
CASSLRTSGRVYEQFF
TGTGCCAGCAGTTTACGGACTAGCGGGAGAGTCTATGAGCAGTTCTTC
>TRBD2|TRBV6-5|.|TRBJ2-5
CASRDLAGAQETQYF
TGTGCCAGCAGGGATCTAGCGGGAGCCCAGGAGACCCAGTACTTC
>.|TRBV12-3/TRBV12-4|.|TRBJ2-1
CASSLGLWPGEQFF
TGTGCCAGCAGTTTGGGACTCTGGCCTGGGGAGCAGTTCTTC
>.|TRBV14|.|TRBJ2-7
CASSQDRQASSYEQYF
TGTGCCAGCAGCCAAGACCGTCAGGCCAGCTCCTACGAGCAGTACTTC
>.|TRBV14|.|TRBJ1-1
CASSQEGRVNTEAFF
TGTGCCAGCAGCCAAGAGGGCCGGGTGAACACTGAAGCTTTCTTT
>.|TRBV20-1|.|TRBJ1-6
CSAKGGYGHSPLHF
TGCAGTGCTAAAGGAGGGTACGGGCATTCACCCCTCCACTTT
>TRBD2|TRBV11-1|.|TRBJ2-1
CASRVRRGGRDEQFF
TGTGCCAGCCGTGTGAGGCGGGGGGGCCGCGATGAGCAGTTCTTC
>.|TRBV29-1|once|TRBJ1-4
CSVKDVRLFF
TGCAGCGTTAAGGACGTCAGACTGTTTTTT
>TRBD1|TRBV3-1|few|TRBJ2-7
CASSGNRGSYEQYF
TGTGCCAGCAGCGGAAACAGGGGGTCCTACGAGCAGTACTTC
>.|TRBV28|.|TRBJ1-5
CASSGSHQLLRGYRPQHF
TGTGCCAGCAGTGGGTCCCACCAGCTACTGCGGGGGTATAGGCCCCAGCATTTT
>.|TRBV5-1|once|TRBJ2-7
CASRLSTSYEQYF
TGCGCCAGCCGACTTTCCACCTCCTACGAGCAGTACTTC
>TRBD1|TRBV12-5|.|TRBJ1-2
CASGLAGQGSYTF
TGTGCTAGTGGTTTGGCGGGACAGGGGAGCTACACCTTC
>TRBD1|TRBV12-3/TRBV12-4|.|TRBJ1-2
CASSITGDWGYTF
TGTGCCAGCAGCATCACAGGGGATTGGGGCTACACCTTC
>.|TRBV12-3/TRBV12-4|.|TRBJ2-4
CASSLALLPVSKNIQYF
TGTGCCAGCAGTTTAGCCCTTCTGCCCGTTTCCAAAAACATTCAGTACTTC
>.|TRBV18|once|TRBJ2-3
CASSTGLSTDTQYF
TGTGCCAGCTCAACAGGGCTTAGCACAGATACGCAGTATTTT
>TRBD2|TRBV5-8|.|TRBJ2-1
CATRGRIAGDNEQFF
TGTGCCACAAGGGGGAGGATAGCGGGAGACAATGAGCAGTTCTTC
>.|TRBV7-8|.|TRBJ1-1
CASSSLTGNTEAFF
TGTGCCAGCAGCTCCTTAACAGGGAACACTGAAGCTTTCTTT
>.|TRBV2|.|TRBJ1-5
CASKPGHTNQPQHF
TGTGCCAGCAAACCGGGACACACAAATCAGCCCCAGCATTTT
>.|TRBV11-2|.|TRBJ1-2
CASGLLNSWGRSGYGYTF
TGTGCCAGCGGCTTACTGAACTCTTGGGGCAGATCCGGCTATGGCTACACCTTC
>.|TRBV11-2|few|TRBJ1-1
CASSFGQANTEAFF
TGTGCCAGCAGCTTTGGTCAGGCGAACACTGAAGCTTTCTTT
>.|TRBV6-2/TRBV6-3|once|TRBJ2-2
CATLKPTDTGELFF
TGTGCCACGCTGAAGCCCACAGACACCGGGGAGCTGTTTTTT
>.|TRBV20-1|.|TRBJ1-4
CSARGRSGYENEKLFF
TGCAGTGCTAGAGGCCGGAGTGGATACGAAAATGAAAAACTGTTTTTT
>TRBD1|TRBV28|.|TRBJ2-3
CALRGGLATDTQYF
TGTGCCCTACGAGGGGGCCTAGCCACAGATACGCAGTATTTT
>.|TRBV7-2|.|TRBJ2-3
CASSLGTHPDTQYF
TGTGCCAGCAGCTTGGGTACCCACCCGGATACGCAGTATTTT
>TRBD1|TRBV9|.|TRBJ2-1
CASSGGTGYNEQFF
TGTGCCAGCAGCGGGGGGACAGGGTACAATGAGCAGTTCTTC
>.|TRBV6-5|.|TRBJ1-5
CASSYSSYQPQHF
TGTGCCAGCAGTTACTCGAGTTACCAGCCCCAGCATTTT
>TRBD1|TRBV2|.|TRBJ1-1
CASSKDRGRSTEAFF
TGTGCCAGCAGTAAGGACAGGGGGCGTTCGACTGAAGCTTTCTTT
>.|TRBV7-8|.|TRBJ2-7
CASSLGVSSYEQYF
TGTGCCAGCAGCTTAGGCGTCAGCTCCTACGAGCAGTACTTC
>.|TRBV2|.|TRBJ2-5
CASSVEGVGETQYF
TGTGCCAGCAGTGTTGAGGGGGTAGGAGAGACCCAGTACTTC
>.|TRBV7-8|once|TRBJ1-3
CASSTIRSGNTIYF
TGTGCCAGCAGCACAATTCGCTCTGGAAACACCATATATTTT
>.|TRBV5-1|.|TRBJ1-1
CASSFQSGTTSTEAFF
TGCGCCAGCAGCTTCCAATCCGGGACAACTTCCACTGAAGCTTTCTTT
>.|TRBV7-9|.|TRBJ1-2
CASSRDRIYGYTF
TGTGCCAGCAGCCGAGACAGGATCTATGGCTACACCTTC
>.|TRBV6-2/TRBV6-3|.|TRBJ1-5
CASSYAGGANQPQHF
TGTGCCAGCAGTTACGCAGGAGGGGCCAATCAGCCCCAGCATTTT
>.|TRBV12-3/TRBV12-4|.|TRBJ1-2
CASSPTVIYGYTF
TGTGCCAGCAGTCCGACAGTGATCTATGGCTACACCTTC
>TRBD2|TRBV4-1|.|TRBJ2-4
CASSQPSGYGIGWAKNIQYF
TGCGCCAGCAGCCAACCTAGCGGGTATGGTATCGGGTGGGCCAAAAACATTCAGTACTTC
>.|TRBV19|.|TRBJ1-1
CASNKRNMNTEAFF
TGTGCCAGTAATAAACGGAACATGAACACTGAAGCTTTCTTT
>TRBD2|TRBV6-5|.|TRBJ2-2
CASGRTSRTGELFF
TGTGCCAGCGGGCGGACTAGCCGCACCGGGGAGCTGTTTTTT
>TRBD1|TRBV9|once|TRBJ2-1
CASSVTTSGTGKQFF
TGTGCCAGCAGCGTAACGACTTCCGGGACAGGGAAGCAGTTCTTC
>TRBD2|TRBV11-2|.|TRBJ2-1
CASSSGLAGNEQFF
TGTGCCAGCAGCTCGGGACTAGCCGGCAATGAGCAGTTCTTC
>TRBD2|TRBV18|.|TRBJ2-1
CASIPSGAYNEQFF
TGTGCCAGCATTCCTAGCGGTGCCTACAATGAGCAGTTCTTC
>.|TRBV30|few|TRBJ1-2
CAWSVGQGNGYTF
TGTGCCTGGAGTGTAGGGCAGGGGAATGGCTACACCTTC
>.|TRBV12-3/TRBV12-4|.|TRBJ1-2
CASSLRGTGGYTF
TGTGCCAGCAGTTTGAGGGGGACGGGTGGCTACACCTTC
>.|TRBV6-6|.|TRBJ1-6
CASNEPGGGNSPLHF
TGTGCCAGCAACGAACCTGGCGGTGGCAATTCACCCCTCCACTTT
>TRBD2|TRBV7-9|.|TRBJ2-7
CASSNSGGAYEQYF
TGTGCCAGCAGCAATAGCGGGGGGGCCTACGAGCAGTACTTC
>TRBD2|TRBV20-1|once|TRBJ2-5
CSATTSGLAVQYF
TGCAGTGCTACCACCTCGGGACTAGCGGTCCAGTACTTC
>.|TRBV12-3/TRBV12-4|few|TRBJ2-5
CASSRTGRGGETQYF
TGTGCCAGCAGTCGGACAGGGAGGGGTGGAGAGACCCAGTACTTC
>.|TRBV5-6|.|TRBJ2-1
CASSLDPRGNEQFF
TGTGCCAGCAGCTTGGACCCTAGGGGCAATGAGCAGTTCTTC